This T cell receptor beta chain was sequenced in a study of blood T cells in healthy people across ages. From germline, CDR1 is SGHTA and CDR2 FQGNSA. The CDR3 is made up of 15 amino acids. The trim removed 5 bases at V and 7 bases at J, leaving 11 bases unmatched. This clonotype was found many times. Next came a second PCR, run for roughly 6 to 11 cycles, which used a sample-barcoded 5' primer along with a J-beta primer mix. TCRdb fed the 5' RACE reads into MiXCR, producing one record per CDR3 protein. The sample records 450,000 to 700,000 distinct CDR3 sequences, approximately 27% being singletons. The chain couples TRBV7-2 to TRBJ1-5; 7 bases are a match to TRBD1. The receptor's source is a woman in her 70s in good health. Sequenced input: blood. The CDR3 spells CASSVKQGRAQPQHF. In DNA form, the CDR3 reads TGTGCCAGCAGCGTAAAACAGGGGAGGGCACAGCCCCAGCATTTT.